This T cell receptor beta chain was identified during a study of control samples from healthy donors and cancer patients. Using immunoSEQ multiplex PCR, the repertoire was profiled, and TCRdb retains in-frame clones only, with some absent. Of approximately 150,000 clones listed, 75% to 95% were seen once; the top ten hold roughly 3.1%. Deletions cut 3 bases from V and 9 bases from J, with 22 bases between. The CDR3 contains 16 residues. The V gene's germline CDR1 is MNHEY and CDR2 SMNVEV (reference sequence). The sample comprised blood. This clonotype was sampled from a young man in good health. The chain is built from TRBV27 and TRBJ2-3; no reliable D call. The CDR3 protein is CASSFSRTSKGDTQYF. In DNA, the CDR3 is TGTGCCAGCAGTTTTAGTAGGACCAGCAAAGGTGACACGCAGTATTTT.